Listed here is a single T cell receptor beta chain. What it recognizes is unknown. This specimen comes from a study of cytomegalovirus exposure and HLA in healthy donors. General study results and limits: According to a subsequent analysis, TCR clusters identified in the first cohort showed a tendency to co-occur across the roughly 120 validation repertoires. The study designated some 180 TCR beta chains cytomegalovirus-associated.

V gave up 1 base and J gave up 3 bases, with 7 bases separating them. This CDR3 is built from 13 residues. CDR1 and CDR2 from the germline V gene are SGHAT and FQNNGV. Assay: immunoSEQ multiplex PCR; the TCRdb copy retains only in-frame clones and omits some. The sample lists some 110,000 clones, around 89% occurring once. The chain links TRBV11-2 to TRBJ2-7; D unresolved. The specimen was PBMCs. The receptor was isolated from a man between 18 and 35 years old in good health and CMV-seronegative. CDR3 amino acids: CASSLGNNYEQYF. The CDR3 coding sequence is TGTGCCAGCAGCTTAGGCAACAACTACGAGCAGTACTTC.